A selection of T cell receptor beta chains follows, all from one sample in a study of regulatory T cells in long-lasting Graves disease. Each CDR3 protein gets one entry after TCRdb re-called the multiplex PCR reads with MiXCR. The table has hundreds of thousands of distinct CDR3 sequences, about 15% seen once. The data also belong to a second study, concerning T cells in Graves' hyperthyroidism and ophthalmopathy.

The sequencing used peripheral blood mononuclear cells (PBMCs), collected at new diagnosis, from a patient treated with antithyroid drugs. The receptors stem from a woman in her 30s with Graves disease. Both conserved end residues are part of each CDR3. A D gene is named only where the DNA matches it firmly. Clone size is not always given. Where it is, it says once, few, many or a class for expanded clones.

clone size | J gene | V gene | D gene | CDR3 DNA | CDR3 protein
. | TRBJ2-5 | TRBV24-1 | TRBD1 | TGTGCCACCAGTGATCCTTCTCCAACACAGGGGGCTCGAGAGACCCAGTACTTC | CATSDPSPTQGARETQYF
many | TRBJ1-4 | TRBV24-1 | TRBD1 | TGTGCCACCAGTGACACGACAGGGGGCGAGACAACTAATGAAAAACTGTTTTTT | CATSDTTGGETTNEKLFF
. | TRBJ2-7 | TRBV30 | TRBD1 | TGTGCCTGGGGGGCGACAGGGAGCTCCTACGAGCAGTACTTC | CAWGATGSSYEQYF
many | TRBJ2-7 | TRBV28 | . | TGTGCCAGCAGTTTTTACTACGAGCAGTACTTC | CASSFYYEQYF
. | TRBJ1-1 | TRBV19 | . | TGTGCCAGTAAGAACAGGGCTTATGACACTGAAGCTTTCTTT | CASKNRAYDTEAFF
many | TRBJ1-1 | TRBV30 | . | TGTGCCTGGAGTGTAAGCGGCGCCGGGGGAGCTTTCTTT | CAWSVSGAGGAFF
. | TRBJ2-7 | TRBV20-1 | . | TGCAGTGCTAGAGATGAGCGGGCCTCCTACGAGCAGTACTTC | CSARDERASYEQYF
. | TRBJ2-1 | TRBV12-3/TRBV12-4 | TRBD2 | TGTGCCAGCAGTTTTTACGGGACTAGCGGGAGAGGTGAGCAGTTCTTC | CASSFYGTSGRGEQFF
many | TRBJ2-5 | TRBV2 | TRBD2 | TGTGCCAGCCGACTAGCCGAGGAGGGCCAGTACTTC | CASRLAEEGQYF
. | TRBJ1-5 | TRBV27 | . | TGTGCCAGCAGTTCCGATCCCCGATTACCGGATCAGCCCCAGCATTTT | CASSSDPRLPDQPQHF
many | TRBJ2-5 | TRBV28 | . | TGTGCCAGCACCCTCCCGGGCCGACAGACCCAGTACTTC | CASTLPGRQTQYF
. | TRBJ2-7 | TRBV25-1 | TRBD2 | TGTGCCAGCAGTGGGGGGACTAGCGAGTACTTC | CASSGGTSEYF
many | TRBJ2-2 | TRBV12-3/TRBV12-4 | TRBD1 | TGTGCCAGCAGGCAAGCCGGGACAGGGCTTTCCGGGGAGCTGTTTTTT | CASRQAGTGLSGELFF
. | TRBJ1-1 | TRBV19 | . | TGTGCCAGTAGTTCCCGGGGCCAGCCCACCGATGAAGCTTTCTTT | CASSSRGQPTDEAFF
. | TRBJ2-1 | TRBV19 | . | TGTGCCAGTAGTTTTGGGTCCGGTTTCAATGAGCAGTTCTTC | CASSFGSGFNEQFF
few | TRBJ2-2 | TRBV3-1 | TRBD2 | TGTGCCAGCAGCCTAGGACTAGCGGGAGTTGGCGGGGAGCTGTTTTTT | CASSLGLAGVGGELFF
many | TRBJ1-6 | TRBV3-1 | TRBD1 | TGTGCCAGCAGCCTGCAGGGGACAGGGAGATCACCCCTCCACTTT | CASSLQGTGRSPLHF
many | TRBJ1-1 | TRBV25-1 | . | TGTGCCAGCAGTGGGGCCCCGGGAAAAAACACTGAAGCTTTCTTT | CASSGAPGKNTEAFF
. | TRBJ2-4 | TRBV6-2/TRBV6-3 | . | TGTGCCAGCAGTTACGGGGGGCAGGGGAACATTCAGTACTTC | CASSYGGQGNIQYF
many | TRBJ2-3 | TRBV28 | . | TGTGCCAGCACCGACACAGATACGCAGTATTTT | CASTDTDTQYF
many | TRBJ1-1 | TRBV27 | . | TGTGCCAGCAGCCTACGGCTTCCCCGGGGCACTGAAGCTTTCTTT | CASSLRLPRGTEAFF
many | TRBJ1-1 | TRBV19 | TRBD1 | TGTGCCAGTAGTGTCGACAGGGAGAACACTGAAGCTTTCTTT | CASSVDRENTEAFF
many | TRBJ1-1 | TRBV29-1 | . | TGCAGCGCCGGGACCCGAACAACTGAAGCTTTCTTT | CSAGTRTTEAFF
. | TRBJ1-2 | TRBV5-1 | . | TGCGCCAGCAGCCTGGACGGAGGGGCTCCCCTATTC | CASSLDGGAPLF
many | TRBJ1-1 | TRBV2 | . | TGCGCCAGCAGCCGTACCGACACAAACACTGAAGCTTTCTTT | CASSRTDTNTEAFF
few | TRBJ1-3 | TRBV6-1 | . | TGTGCCACTCAAACAGGGTCCCCTACGTCTGGTGGAAACACCATATATTTT | CATQTGSPTSGGNTIYF
many | TRBJ2-1 | TRBV11-1 | . | TGTGCCAGCAGCTTAGCGTTGAGAGACAGCCTCTCCTACAATGAGCAGTTCTTC | CASSLALRDSLSYNEQFF
. | TRBJ2-4 | TRBV9 | . | TGTGCCAGCAGCGAGGCTCTAGCAACCAAAAACATTCAGTACTTC | CASSEALATKNIQYF
. | TRBJ2-1 | TRBV6-1 | . | TGTGCCAGCAGTCCAAACCCCGACTCCTACAATGAGCAGTTCTTC | CASSPNPDSYNEQFF
many | TRBJ2-1 | TRBV11-2 | TRBD2 | TGTGCCAGCAGCCCCACAGCGGGAGCTGAGCAGTTCTTC | CASSPTAGAEQFF
few | TRBJ2-1 | TRBV7-9 | . | TGTGCCAGCAGCTTAGATCCTCCAGGCGGAAGCTCCTACAATGAGCAGTTCTTC | CASSLDPPGGSSYNEQFF
few | TRBJ2-1 | TRBV30 | TRBD2 | TGTGCCTGGAGTGTACGCTGGACTAGCGGGGCGGGGAATGAGCAGTTCTTC | CAWSVRWTSGAGNEQFF
many | TRBJ2-7 | TRBV28 | . | TGTGCCAGCAGCTCGAGAGGGGGGACGTCCTACGAGCAGTACTTC | CASSSRGGTSYEQYF
many | TRBJ2-1 | TRBV11-1 | . | TGTGCCAGCAGCTCAGGGCTTTCGGGTGAGCAGTTCTTC | CASSSGLSGEQFF
few | TRBJ2-1 | TRBV9 | TRBD2 | TGTGCCAGCAGCACCACTAGCGGGAGTAAGGGTGAGCAGTTCTTC | CASSTTSGSKGEQFF